The source of this T cell receptor (beta chain) is a study of T-cell reconstitution after alpha-beta-depleted transplantation in children. Study-wide findings and caveats: Surviving recipient T cells and thymic progenitors produced the high day-60 TCRbeta diversity seen in some patients. Several hundred rapidly expanded clones from non-depleted graft cells reportedly supplied alpha-beta T cells about two months post-transplant. The main origin of T-cell counts and diversity one year after transplant was newly produced T cells.

Trimming shortened V by 2 bases and J by 6 bases, and 11 bases separated the two germline ends. Germline assignment: CDR1 SQVTM and CDR2 ANQGSEA. This CDR3 is 12 amino acids long. About this clonotype: Antigen unknown.

It was with unique molecular identifiers that the TCRbeta library was prepared. TCRdb processed the PCR reads anew with MiXCR; each CDR3 protein has one entry. The sample has 55,000 to 65,000 distinct CDR3 sequences, about 40% seen once; the top ten hold 98%. This rearrangement joins TRBV29-1 to TRBJ2-7, with a tentative D call TRBD1 (6 bases). The TCR comes from a male patient between 5 and 17 years old who had a stem cell transplant for acute lymphoblastic leukemia, so the T cells may come from the graft donor. Sequencing was performed on PBMCs, mostly from graft donor cells, taken 360 days after TCRalphabeta/CD19-depleted stem cell transplant. The CDR3 loop is CSVEQGPGEQYF. The CDR3 nucleotides are TGCAGCGTTGAACAGGGGCCGGGCGAGCAGTACTTC.